This TCR beta chain was recovered during a study of blood T cells in healthy people across ages. Looking at the study overall: T cells yielded about one barcoded beta molecule per two cells through template switching.

The study, taken as a whole, reports: Roughly linear declines in TCR beta diversity per million T cells occurred with age.

The authors ran a second PCR of 7 to 11 cycles using a sample-barcoded 5' primer and a J-beta primer mix. TCRdb passed the 5' RACE reads through MiXCR, listing each CDR3 protein once. The table has about 1.8 million distinct CDR3 sequences, just under 50% seen once; the top ten hold around 2.1%. Of note for this clonotype: Its specificity is not known.

Sequenced input: blood. This clonotype was obtained from a woman aged 40 to 49 in good health.

CDR3 sequence (DNA): TGTGCCAGCAGCTTAGTCCTCCTATCCACAGATACGCAGTATTTT. Its protein is CASSLVLLSTDTQYF. The rearrangement uses TRBV7-2 and TRBJ2-3, with unresolved D. Germline loops: CDR1 SGHTA, CDR2 FQGNSA. Trimming stripped 1 base from V and 2 bases from J, with 10 bases between. This CDR3 is built from 15 residues.